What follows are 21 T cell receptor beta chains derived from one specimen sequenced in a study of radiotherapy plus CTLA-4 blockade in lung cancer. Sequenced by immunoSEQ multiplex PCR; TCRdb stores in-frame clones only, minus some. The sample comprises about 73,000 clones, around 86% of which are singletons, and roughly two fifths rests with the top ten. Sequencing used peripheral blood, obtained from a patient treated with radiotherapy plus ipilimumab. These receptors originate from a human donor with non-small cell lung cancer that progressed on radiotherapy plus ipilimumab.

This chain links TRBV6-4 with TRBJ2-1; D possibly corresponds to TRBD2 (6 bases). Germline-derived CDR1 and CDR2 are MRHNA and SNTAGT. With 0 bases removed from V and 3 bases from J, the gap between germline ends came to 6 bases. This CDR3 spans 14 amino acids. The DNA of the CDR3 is TGTGCCAGCAGTGACTCGACTAGCTACAATGAGCAGTTCTTC. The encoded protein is CASSDSTSYNEQFF.

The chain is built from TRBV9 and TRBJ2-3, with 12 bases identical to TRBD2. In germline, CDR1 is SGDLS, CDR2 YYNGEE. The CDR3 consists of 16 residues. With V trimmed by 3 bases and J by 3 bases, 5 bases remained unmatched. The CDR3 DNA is TGTGCCAGCAGCGCGCGACTAGCGGGAGCGACAGATACGCAGTATTTT. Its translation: CASSARLAGATDTQYF.

The CDR3 nucleotides read TGTGCCAGCAGCTTGTTACTTGACAGGGCTGGAAACACCATATATTTT. This encodes CASSLLLDRAGNTIYF. The rearrangement uses TRBV5-6 and TRBJ1-3; 7 nucleotides match TRBD1. CDR3 size: 16 residues. Germline V gene lookup returns CDR1 SGHDT and CDR2 YYEEEE. Trimming took 1 base from V and 2 from J; bases not matched to a gene: 6.

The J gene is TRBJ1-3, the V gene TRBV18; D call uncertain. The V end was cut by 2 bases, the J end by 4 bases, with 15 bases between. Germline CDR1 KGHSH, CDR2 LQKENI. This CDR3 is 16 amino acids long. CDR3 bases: TGTGCCAGCTCACCAATGGAGTCCCCTCGGGGAAACACCATATATTTT. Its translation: CASSPMESPRGNTIYF.

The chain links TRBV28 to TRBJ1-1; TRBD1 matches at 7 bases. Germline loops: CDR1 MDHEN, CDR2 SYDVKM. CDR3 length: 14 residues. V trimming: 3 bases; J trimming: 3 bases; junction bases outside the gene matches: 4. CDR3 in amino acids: CASSFDRVYTEAFF. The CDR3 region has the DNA TGTGCCAGCAGTTTCGACAGGGTTTACACTGAAGCTTTCTTT. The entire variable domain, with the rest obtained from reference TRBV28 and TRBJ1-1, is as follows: DVKVTQSSRYLVKRTGEKVFLECVQDMDHENMFWYRQDPGLGLRLIYFSYDVKMKEKGDIPEGYSVSREKKERFSLILESASTNQTSMYLCASSFDRVYTEAFFGQGTRLTVV.

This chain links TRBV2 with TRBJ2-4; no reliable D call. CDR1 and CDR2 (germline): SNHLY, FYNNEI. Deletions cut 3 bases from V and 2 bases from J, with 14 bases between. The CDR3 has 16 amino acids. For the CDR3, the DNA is TGTGCCAGCAGTGATTCCGTTACTGCTACCAAAAACATTCAGTACTTC. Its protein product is CASSDSVTATKNIQYF. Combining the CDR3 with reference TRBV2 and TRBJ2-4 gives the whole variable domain EPEVTQTPSHQVTQMGQEVILRCVPISNHLYFYWYRQILGQKVEFLVSFYNNEISEKSEIFDDQFSVERPDGSNFTLKIRSTKLEDSAMYFCASSDSVTATKNIQYFGAGTRLSVL.

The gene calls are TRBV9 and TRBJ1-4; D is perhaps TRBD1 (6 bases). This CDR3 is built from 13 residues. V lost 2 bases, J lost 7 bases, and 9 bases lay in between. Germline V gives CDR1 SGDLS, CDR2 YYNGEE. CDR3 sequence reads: CASSVGQTEKLFF. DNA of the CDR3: TGTGCCAGCAGCGTCGGACAGACTGAAAAACTGTTTTTT. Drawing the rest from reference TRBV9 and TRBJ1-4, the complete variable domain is DSGVTQTPKHLITATGQRVTLRCSPRSGDLSVYWYQQSLDQGLQFLIQYYNGEERAKGNILERFSAQQFPDLHSELNLSSLELGDSALYFCASSVGQTEKLFFGSGTQLSVL.

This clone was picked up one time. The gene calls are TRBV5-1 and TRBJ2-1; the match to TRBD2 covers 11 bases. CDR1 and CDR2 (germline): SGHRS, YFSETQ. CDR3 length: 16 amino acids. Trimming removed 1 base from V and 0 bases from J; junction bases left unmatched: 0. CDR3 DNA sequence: TGCGCCAGCAGCTTGACTAGCGGGAGCTCCTACAATGAGCAGTTCTTC. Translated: CASSLTSGSSYNEQFF.

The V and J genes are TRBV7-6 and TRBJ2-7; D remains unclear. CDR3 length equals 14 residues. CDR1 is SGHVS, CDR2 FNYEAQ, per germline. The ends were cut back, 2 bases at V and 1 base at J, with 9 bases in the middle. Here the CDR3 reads CASSLIVDSYEQYF. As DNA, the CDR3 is TGTGCCAGCAGCTTAATAGTGGATTCCTACGAGCAGTACTTC.

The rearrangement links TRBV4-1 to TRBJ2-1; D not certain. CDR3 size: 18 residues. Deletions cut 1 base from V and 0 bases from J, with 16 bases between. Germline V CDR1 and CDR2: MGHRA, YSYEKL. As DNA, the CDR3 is TGCGCCAGCAGCCAAGCCCCTCCTTCCGCGAGCTCCTACAATGAGCAGTTCTTC. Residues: CASSQAPPSASSYNEQFF.

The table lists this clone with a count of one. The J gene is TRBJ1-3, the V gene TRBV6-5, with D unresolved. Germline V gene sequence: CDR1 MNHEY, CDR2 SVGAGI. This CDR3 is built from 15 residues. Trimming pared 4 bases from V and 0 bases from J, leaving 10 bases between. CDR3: CASSLDGSSGNTIYF. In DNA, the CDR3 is TGTGCCAGCAGTTTAGACGGTAGCTCTGGAAACACCATATATTTT.

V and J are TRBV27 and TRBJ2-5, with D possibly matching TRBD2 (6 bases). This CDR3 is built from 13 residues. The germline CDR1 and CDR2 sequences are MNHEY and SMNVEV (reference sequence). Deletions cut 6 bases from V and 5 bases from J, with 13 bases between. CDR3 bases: TGTGCCAGCAGCCAAGCGGGTTCTGAGACCCAGTACTTC. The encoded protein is CASSQAGSETQYF.

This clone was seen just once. CDR3 DNA sequence: TGTGCCAGCAGCACCCTGACAGGGGGGAATCTTAGGGGCAATCAGCCCCAGCATTTT. Residues: CASSTLTGGNLRGNQPQHF. The chain links TRBV7-8 to TRBJ1-5; 9 bases agree with TRBD1. The CDR3 runs 19 residues. Germline V lookup: CDR1 SGHVS, CDR2 FQNEAQ. Germline trimming cut 5 bases from V and 2 bases from J; bases unmatched to any gene: 16.

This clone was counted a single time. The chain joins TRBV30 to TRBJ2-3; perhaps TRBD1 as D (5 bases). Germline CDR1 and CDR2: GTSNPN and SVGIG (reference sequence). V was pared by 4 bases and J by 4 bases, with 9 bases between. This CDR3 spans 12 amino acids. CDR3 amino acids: CAWTKTADTQYF. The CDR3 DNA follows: TGTGCCTGGACTAAGACAGCAGATACGCAGTATTTT. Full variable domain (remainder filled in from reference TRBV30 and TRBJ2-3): SQTIHQWPATLVQPVGSPLSLECTVEGTSNPNLYWYRQAAGRGLQLLFYSVGIGQISSEVPQNLSASRPQDRQFILSSKKLLLSDSGFYLCAWTKTADTQYFGPGTRLTVL.

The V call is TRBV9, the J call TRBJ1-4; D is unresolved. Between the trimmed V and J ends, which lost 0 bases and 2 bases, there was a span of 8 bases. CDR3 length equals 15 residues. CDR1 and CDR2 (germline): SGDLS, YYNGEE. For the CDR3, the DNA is TGTGCCAGCAGCGTAGACGCGGGGACTAATGAAAAACTGTTTTTT. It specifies CASSVDAGTNEKLFF.

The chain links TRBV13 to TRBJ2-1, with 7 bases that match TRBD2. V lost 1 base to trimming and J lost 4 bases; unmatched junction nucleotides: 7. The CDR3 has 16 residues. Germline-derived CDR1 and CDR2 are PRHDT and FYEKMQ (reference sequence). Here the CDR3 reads CASSLVSSGGYNEQFF. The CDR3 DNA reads TGTGCCAGCAGCTTAGTATCTAGCGGAGGATACAATGAGCAGTTCTTC.

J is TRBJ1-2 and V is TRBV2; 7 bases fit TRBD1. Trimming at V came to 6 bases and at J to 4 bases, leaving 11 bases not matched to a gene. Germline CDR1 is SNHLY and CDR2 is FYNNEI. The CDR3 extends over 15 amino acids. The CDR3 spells CASSLGTDPFYGYTF. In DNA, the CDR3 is TGTGCCAGCAGCCTCGGGACAGACCCCTTCTATGGCTACACCTTC.

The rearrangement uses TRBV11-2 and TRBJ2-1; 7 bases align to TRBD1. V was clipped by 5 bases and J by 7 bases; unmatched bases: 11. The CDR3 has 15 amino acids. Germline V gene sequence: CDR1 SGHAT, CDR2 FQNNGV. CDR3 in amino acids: CASSNPQGSRNEQFF. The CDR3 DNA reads TGTGCCAGCAGCAACCCACAGGGGAGTAGGAATGAGCAGTTCTTC.

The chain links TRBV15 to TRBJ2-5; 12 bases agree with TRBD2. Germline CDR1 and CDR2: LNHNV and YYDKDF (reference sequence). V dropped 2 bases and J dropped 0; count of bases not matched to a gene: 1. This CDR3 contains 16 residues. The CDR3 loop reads CATSRRLAGDQETQYF. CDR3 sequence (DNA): TGTGCCACCAGCAGAAGACTAGCGGGAGACCAAGAGACCCAGTACTTC.

The CDR3 here is CATSTGGLAPRDTQYF. Here the CDR3 DNA reads TGTGCCACCAGCACAGGGGGACTAGCCCCTCGCGATACGCAGTATTTT. The chain couples TRBV15 to TRBJ2-3; 9 nucleotides agree with TRBD2. From germline, CDR1 is LNHNV and CDR2 YYDKDF (reference sequence). The trim removed 4 bases at V and 6 bases at J, leaving 11 bases unmatched. This CDR3 spans 16 amino acids.

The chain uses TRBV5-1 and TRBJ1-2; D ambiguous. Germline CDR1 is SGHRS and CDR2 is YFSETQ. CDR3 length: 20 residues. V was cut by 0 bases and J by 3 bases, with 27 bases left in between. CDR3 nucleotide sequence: TGCGCCAGCAGCTTGGCCCCCGGGCAGGCTCCCACTATGGTCCACTATGGCTACACCTTC. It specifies CASSLAPGQAPTMVHYGYTF.